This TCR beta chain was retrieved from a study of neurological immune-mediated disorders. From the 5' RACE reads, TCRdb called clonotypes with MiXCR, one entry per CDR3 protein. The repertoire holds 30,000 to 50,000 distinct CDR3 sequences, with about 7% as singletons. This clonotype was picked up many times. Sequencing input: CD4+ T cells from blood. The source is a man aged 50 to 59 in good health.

The CDR3 DNA reads as TGTGCCAGCAGCAGACAGGGGGACCAGCCCCAGCATTTT. Protein product: CASSRQGDQPQHF. This rearrangement joins TRBV7-2 to TRBJ1-5, with 9 bases aligning to TRBD1. CDR1 is SGHTA, CDR2 FQGNSA, per germline. This CDR3 has 13 amino acids. The V and J ends lost 5 bases and 7 bases, in that order; junction bases with no gene match: 3.